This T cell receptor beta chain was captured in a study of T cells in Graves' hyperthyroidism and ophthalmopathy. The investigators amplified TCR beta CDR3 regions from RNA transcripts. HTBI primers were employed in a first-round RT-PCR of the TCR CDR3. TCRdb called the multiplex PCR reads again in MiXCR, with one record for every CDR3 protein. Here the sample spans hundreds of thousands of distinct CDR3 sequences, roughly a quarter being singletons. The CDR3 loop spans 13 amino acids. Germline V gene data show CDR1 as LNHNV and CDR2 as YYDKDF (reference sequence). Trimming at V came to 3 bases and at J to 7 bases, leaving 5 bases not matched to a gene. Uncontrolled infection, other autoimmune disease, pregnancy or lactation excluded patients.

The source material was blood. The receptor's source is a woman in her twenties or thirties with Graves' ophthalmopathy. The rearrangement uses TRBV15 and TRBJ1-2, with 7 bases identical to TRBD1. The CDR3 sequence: CATSREGAGGYTF. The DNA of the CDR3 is TGTGCCACCAGCAGGGAGGGGGCGGGTGGCTACACCTTC.